The 29 T cell receptor beta chains given below trace back to one sample, sequenced in a study of T cell responses to AZD1222 COVID-19 vaccine. TCRdb's table, derived via immunoSEQ multiplex PCR, lists solely in-frame clones and lacks some. The table has around 130,000 clones, around 90% seen once. This material consisted of peripheral blood, taken 28 days after the second AZD1222 dose. These receptors were taken from an adult who received the AZD1222 COVID-19 vaccine.

The chain links TRBV20-1 to TRBJ1-2; 7 bases are a match to TRBD1. CDR1 and CDR2 (germline): DFQATT, SNEGSKA (reference sequence). Trimming cost V 6 bases and J 8 bases; bases outside gene matches: 6. The CDR3 extends over 11 amino acids. CDR3 sequence reads: CSAGTADGYTF. CDR3 sequence (DNA): TGCAGTGCGGGGACAGCTGACGGCTACACCTTC.

This rearrangement joins TRBV12-3 or TRBV12-4 to TRBJ1-1; D is ambiguous. The CDR3 contains 12 residues. The V gene lost 3 bases and the J gene lost 7 bases, with 9 bases spanning the gap. The CDR3, as DNA: TGTGCCAGCAGTTTTTCAGACCTTGAAGCTTTCTTT. Its translation: CASSFSDLEAFF.

J is TRBJ2-3 and V is TRBV29-1; TRBD1 matches 9 bases. There are 13 residues in the CDR3. Looked up from germline, CDR1 is SQVTM and CDR2 is ANQGSEA. The V gene end was trimmed by 6 bases and the J gene end by 6 bases; junction bases not matched to a gene: 7. The CDR3 is CSVSTGGVDTQYF. DNA of the CDR3: TGCAGCGTGTCGACAGGGGGAGTCGATACGCAGTATTTT.

This chain uses TRBV30 with TRBJ1-1; 12 bases agree with TRBD1. The CDR3 extends over 16 amino acids. Germline V gene data show CDR1 as GTSNPN and CDR2 as SVGIG (reference sequence). J gave up 4 bases and V 3 bases, and 9 bases lay outside the gene matches. In nucleotides, the CDR3 is TGTGCCTGGAGCCGTAAACCGGGACAGGGGGCCACTGAAGCTTTCTTT. Amino acid sequence: CAWSRKPGQGATEAFF. Drawing the rest from reference TRBV30 and TRBJ1-1, the complete variable domain is SQTIHQWPATLVQPVGSPLSLECTVEGTSNPNLYWYRQAAGRGLQLLFYSVGIGQISSEVPQNLSASRPQDRQFILSSKKLLLSDSGFYLCAWSRKPGQGATEAFFGQGTRLTVV.

V usage is TRBV19 and J usage is TRBJ1-1; TRBD1 might be the D (5 bases). The CDR3 sequence is 13 residues long. V lost 3 bases to trimming and J lost 7 bases, with 12 bases between them. Germline V gene data show CDR1 as LNHDA and CDR2 as SQIVND (reference sequence). CDR3 coding DNA: TGTGCCAGTAGTATTCAGGGTAAGGGTGAAGCTTTCTTT. Its translation is CASSIQGKGEAFF.

The chain combines TRBV2 with TRBJ1-1; D is perhaps TRBD1 (6 bases). Trimming pared 6 bases from V and 4 bases from J, leaving 18 bases between. This CDR3 has 15 amino acids. CDR1 SNHLY and CDR2 FYNNEI come from the germline V gene. This CDR3 reads CASSVVGGLGTEAFF. CDR3 DNA: TGTGCCAGCAGCGTCGTGGGGGGCTTGGGCACTGAAGCTTTCTTT. Full variable domain (missing parts from reference TRBV2 and TRBJ1-1): EPEVTQTPSHQVTQMGQEVILRCVPISNHLYFYWYRQILGQKVEFLVSFYNNEISEKSEIFDDQFSVERPDGSNFTLKIRSTKLEDSAMYFCASSVVGGLGTEAFFGQGTRLTVV.

Only one count was recorded for this clone. This rearrangement joins TRBV30 to TRBJ2-1, with D perhaps matching TRBD1 (5 bases). V was pared by 4 bases and J by 8 bases, with 12 bases between. From germline, CDR1 is GTSNPN and CDR2 SVGIG (reference sequence). The CDR3 spans 12 residues. Written as DNA, the CDR3 is TGTGCCTGGACCCCACAGGTGGATGAGCAGTTCTTC. The encoded protein is CAWTPQVDEQFF.

V is TRBV27 and J is TRBJ2-2; tentatively, D is TRBD2 (5 bases). The germline V gene has CDR1 MNHEY and CDR2 SMNVEV (reference sequence). With 0 bases removed from V and 1 base from J, the gap between germline ends came to 12 bases. The CDR3 spans 17 residues. Written as DNA, the CDR3 is TGTGCCAGCAGTTTATCTTGGCTAGCCGTGAACACCGGGGAGCTGTTTTTT. Translation gives CASSLSWLAVNTGELFF.

The V gene is TRBV18, the J gene TRBJ1-1, with D maybe TRBD1 (6 bases). Trimming took 3 bases from V and 3 from J, leaving 11 bases between them. Germline-derived CDR1 and CDR2 are KGHSH and LQKENI. This CDR3 spans 14 amino acids. CDR3 region: CASSPIQGHTEAFF. The CDR3 region has the DNA TGTGCCAGCTCACCGATACAGGGACACACTGAAGCTTTCTTT.

J is TRBJ2-1 and V is TRBV5-6; TRBD2 aligns across 8 bases. This CDR3 has 15 amino acids. Germline V lookup: CDR1 SGHDT, CDR2 YYEEEE. The J segment lost 8 bases and the V segment lost 4 bases, leaving 11 bases of the junction unmatched. CDR3 sequence (DNA): TGTGCCAGCAGCCCCCTCGGGGGGGGCGGCGATGAGCAGTTCTTC. This encodes CASSPLGGGGDEQFF.

V gene TRBV28 combines with J gene TRBJ2-7; TRBD2 aligns across 7 bases. Germline CDR1 is MDHEN and CDR2 is SYDVKM. J gave up 3 bases and V 6 bases, and 14 bases lay outside the gene matches. The CDR3 loop spans 16 amino acids. The CDR3 is CASSATGRETIYEQYF. The CDR3 region has the DNA TGTGCCAGCAGCGCCACGGGGCGGGAGACTATCTACGAGCAGTACTTC.

This CDR3 reads CASSPGQDPLGGYTF. For the CDR3, the DNA is TGTGCCAGCTCGCCTGGACAGGACCCTCTGGGGGGCTACACCTTC. The chain recombines TRBV18 with TRBJ1-2, with 7 bases fitting TRBD1. The CDR3 loop spans 15 amino acids. After removal of 6 bases from V and 8 bases from J, the junction contained 15 bases not matched to a gene. CDR1 and CDR2 (germline): KGHSH, LQKENI.

V gene TRBV15 combines with J gene TRBJ2-3; D is perhaps TRBD1 or TRBD2 (7 bases each). CDR1 is LNHNV and CDR2 is YYDKDF in the germline V gene (reference sequence). The CDR3 runs 16 residues. V lost 3 bases to trimming and J lost 4 bases, with 17 bases between them. In nucleotides, the CDR3 is TGTGCCACCAGCAGGTCAGGGGGGGCCTTGGCAGATACGCAGTATTTT. The encoded protein is CATSRSGGALADTQYF.

The chain carries TRBV24-1 and TRBJ2-1, with 8 bases aligning to TRBD1. Germline V lookup: CDR1 KGHDR, CDR2 SFDVKD. CDR3 length: 14 residues. V lost 9 bases, J lost 6 bases, and 9 bases stayed unmatched. CDR3 residues: CATQTGGGGNEQFF. The CDR3 bases are TGTGCCACCCAAACAGGGGGAGGAGGCAATGAGCAGTTCTTC.

The rearrangement uses TRBV11-3 and TRBJ2-4; D may match TRBD1 or TRBD2 (5 bases each). This CDR3 spans 16 amino acids. Germline V gene lookup returns CDR1 SGHNT and CDR2 YENEEA. V was shortened by 0 bases and J by 0 bases, with 9 bases between the two germline ends. As DNA, the CDR3 is TGTGCCAGCAGCTTAGATCCAGGGACAGCCAAAAACATTCAGTACTTC. It codes for CASSLDPGTAKNIQYF. The entire variable domain, with the rest obtained from reference TRBV11-3 and TRBJ2-4, is as follows: EAGVVQSPRYKIIEKKQPVAFWCNPISGHNTLYWYLQNLGQGPELLIRYENEEAVDDSQLPKDRFSAERLKGVDSTLKIQPAELGDSAVYLCASSLDPGTAKNIQYFGAGTRLSVL.

The rearrangement uses TRBV29-1 and TRBJ2-1; 10 bases agree with TRBD1. Germline CDR1 is SQVTM and CDR2 is ANQGSEA. The CDR3 sequence is 14 residues long. V shed 7 bases and J 7 bases; nucleotides not matched to a gene: 10. CDR3 sequence reads: CSAPSDRGQNEQFF. In DNA, the CDR3 is TGCAGCGCCCCCTCTGACAGGGGGCAAAATGAGCAGTTCTTC.

V usage is TRBV28 and J usage is TRBJ2-5; 10 nucleotides line up with TRBD2. The CDR3 extends over 15 amino acids. J lost 5 bases, V lost 7 bases, and 10 bases had no gene match. The germline gives CDR1 MDHEN, CDR2 SYDVKM. The CDR3 nucleotides read TGTGCCAGCAATATCGGATCTAGCGGGAGTGAGACCCAGTACTTC. Its protein product is CASNIGSSGSETQYF.

The genes are TRBV4-2 and TRBJ1-5; 7 nucleotides line up with TRBD1. Germline CDR1 is LGHNA and CDR2 is YNFKEQ. J was trimmed by 7 bases and V by 0 bases; bases with no gene match: 6. The CDR3 has 15 residues. CDR3 region: CASSQEVGGGQPQHF. CDR3 sequence (DNA): TGTGCCAGCAGCCAAGAAGTAGGGGGCGGCCAGCCCCAGCATTTT.

The rearrangement uses TRBV4-2 and TRBJ1-1; D is unresolved. Trimming took off 2 bases at V and 6 bases at J, with 22 bases between the two ends. CDR3 length equals 17 residues. In germline, CDR1 is LGHNA, CDR2 YNFKEQ. CDR3 in DNA: TGTGCCAGCAGCCAATCCCTAGGAGTCGGGATTCTAGCTGAAGCTTTCTTT. Translation gives CASSQSLGVGILAEAFF.

The chain employs TRBV3-1 (or the pseudogene TRBV3-2) and TRBJ2-3, with unresolved D. Trimming removed 7 bases from V and 5 bases from J, with 7 bases in between. There are 11 residues in the CDR3. The V gene's germline CDR1 is LGHDT and CDR2 YNNKEL (reference sequence). The DNA for the CDR3 is TGTGCCAGCAAGCTGGGAGATACGCAGTATTTT. Protein product: CASKLGDTQYF.

This rearrangement joins TRBV4-1 to TRBJ1-1; D may be TRBD1 (5 bases). Germline CDR1 is MGHRA and CDR2 is YSYEKL. V dropped 4 bases and J dropped 6 bases, with 15 bases sitting between them. The CDR3 runs 14 residues. CDR3 amino acids: CASSRGPLDPEAFF. The DNA of the CDR3 is TGCGCCAGCAGCCGGGGACCCCTTGATCCTGAAGCTTTCTTT.

The chain employs TRBV30 and TRBJ2-3; D uncertain. V was shortened by 1 base and J by 0 bases, with 8 bases between the two germline ends. The CDR3 is made up of 14 amino acids. Germline CDR1 GTSNPN, CDR2 SVGIG (reference sequence). This CDR3 is CAWSAGRSTDTQYF. The CDR3 nucleotides read TGTGCCTGGAGTGCCGGGCGGAGCACAGATACGCAGTATTTT.

The chain is built from TRBV7-3 and TRBJ2-3; weak D call: TRBD2 (6 bases). This CDR3 is 16 amino acids long. The germline V gene has CDR1 SGHTA and CDR2 FQGTGA. V lost 2 bases to trimming and J lost 2 bases, with 14 bases between them. The chain's CDR3 is CASSLGGGTATDTQYF. CDR3 DNA: TGTGCCAGCAGCTTAGGAGGCGGGACGGCCACAGATACGCAGTATTTT.

The chain joins TRBV6-1 to TRBJ1-6; D is undetermined. The CDR3 sequence is 15 residues long. The germline V gene encodes CDR1 MNHNS and CDR2 SASEGT. V was clipped by 2 bases and J by 4 bases, with 9 bases between them. CDR3 sequence reads: CASSENRGYNSPLHF. The DNA of the CDR3 is TGTGCCAGCAGTGAAAACCGGGGATATAATTCACCCCTCCACTTT.

The chain couples TRBV19 to TRBJ1-2; no firm D call. In germline, CDR1 is LNHDA, CDR2 SQIVND (reference sequence). Deletions cut 2 bases from V and 0 bases from J, with 10 bases between. CDR3 size: 15 residues. CDR3 nucleotides: TGTGCCAGTAGTATACCCACAACAACTAACTATGGCTACACCTTC. Its protein product is CASSIPTTTNYGYTF.

The chain is built from TRBV7-2 and TRBJ2-7; 10 bases are shared with TRBD2. V dropped 5 bases and J dropped 7; count of bases not matched to a gene: 8. Germline assignment: CDR1 SGHTA and CDR2 FQGNSA. This CDR3 comprises 14 residues. DNA of the CDR3: TGTGCCAGCAGCCAAAGCGGGAGGGCAGGAGAGCAGTACTTC. This gives the protein CASSQSGRAGEQYF.

The chain has TRBV30 and TRBJ2-1, with 11 bases aligning to TRBD1. V was clipped by 3 bases and J by 5 bases; unmatched bases: 3. CDR1 is GTSNPN and CDR2 is SVGIG in the germline V gene (reference sequence). The CDR3 sequence is 14 residues long. The CDR3 sequence: CAWSRDRGDNEQFF. As DNA, the CDR3 is TGTGCCTGGAGCCGGGACAGGGGGGACAATGAGCAGTTCTTC. The whole variable domain, filled in from reference TRBV30 and TRBJ2-1, reads SQTIHQWPATLVQPVGSPLSLECTVEGTSNPNLYWYRQAAGRGLQLLFYSVGIGQISSEVPQNLSASRPQDRQFILSSKKLLLSDSGFYLCAWSRDRGDNEQFFGPGTRLTVL.

The chain couples TRBV29-1 to TRBJ1-2; D might be TRBD1 (5 bases). Germline CDR1 and CDR2: SQVTM and ANQGSEA. With 6 bases removed from V and 5 bases from J, the gap between germline ends came to 10 bases. The CDR3 has 11 residues. The CDR3 sequence: CSVQQAYGYTF. The CDR3 DNA is TGCAGCGTCCAACAGGCATATGGCTACACCTTC.

V is TRBV29-1 and J is TRBJ2-1; D is uncertain. Germline lookup yields CDR1 SQVTM and CDR2 ANQGSEA. V gave up 0 bases and J gave up 5 bases, with 8 bases separating them. The CDR3 spans 13 residues. The chain's CDR3 is CSVEDYVDNEQFF. The CDR3 DNA is TGCAGCGTTGAAGATTACGTTGACAATGAGCAGTTCTTC.